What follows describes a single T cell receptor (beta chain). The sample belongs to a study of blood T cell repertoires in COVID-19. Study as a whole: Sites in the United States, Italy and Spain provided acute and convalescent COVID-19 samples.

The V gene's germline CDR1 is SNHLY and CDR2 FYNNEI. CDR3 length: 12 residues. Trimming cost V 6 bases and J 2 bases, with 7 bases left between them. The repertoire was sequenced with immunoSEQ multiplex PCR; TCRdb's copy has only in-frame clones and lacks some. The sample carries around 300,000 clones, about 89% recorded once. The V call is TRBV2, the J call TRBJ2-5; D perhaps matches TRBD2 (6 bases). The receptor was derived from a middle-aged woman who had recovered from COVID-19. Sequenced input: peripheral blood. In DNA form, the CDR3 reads TGTGCCAGCAGGGGACTTCAAGAGACCCAGTACTTC. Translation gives CASRGLQETQYF.